A single sample is the source of the 4 T cell receptor beta chains below, sequenced in a study of blood T cell repertoires in COVID-19. TCRdb keeps only in-frame clones here, not all; method: immunoSEQ multiplex PCR. The table shows approximately 200,000 clones, with roughly 92% occurring only once. Material for sequencing was peripheral blood. These receptors were obtained from a man aged 30-40 years with COVID-19, enrolled during active disease.

This chain uses TRBV28 with TRBJ1-2; D is ambiguous. Germline CDR1 is MDHEN and CDR2 is SYDVKM. This CDR3 is built from 13 residues. Trimming took off 3 bases at V and 3 bases at J, with 8 bases between the two ends. The CDR3 DNA is TGTGCCAGCAGTTTGTCCGGGTACTATGGCTACACCTTC. Amino acid sequence: CASSLSGYYGYTF.

This chain connects TRBV4-1 to TRBJ2-7; 7 positions match TRBD2. Trimming cost V 1 base and J 4 bases; bases outside gene matches: 13. Germline V gene sequence: CDR1 MGHRA, CDR2 YSYEKL. The CDR3 is 17 amino acids. CDR3 bases: TGCGCCAGCAGCCAAGTTTTCCGAGCGGGGACCCGTTACGAGCAGTACTTC. Translated: CASSQVFRAGTRYEQYF.

The J gene is TRBJ2-5, the V gene TRBV30; 7 bases align to TRBD1. This CDR3 comprises 18 residues. Germline V gene sequence: CDR1 GTSNPN, CDR2 SVGIG (reference sequence). With 2 bases clipped from V and 3 bases from J, the junction kept 18 bases outside the gene matches. The CDR3 region has the DNA TGTGCCTGGAGTTCCCCAGGGGGTGAAGTAGAATTAGAAGAGACCCAGTACTTC. Protein: CAWSSPGGEVELEETQYF.

The chain has TRBV25-1 and TRBJ1-2; the D is unclear. With 3 bases removed from V and 0 bases from J, the gap between germline ends came to 14 bases. Germline V CDR1 and CDR2: MGHDK, SYGVNS. The CDR3 is 16 residues long. This CDR3 is CASSERGIGANYGYTF. The DNA of the CDR3 is TGTGCCAGCAGTGAGCGAGGGATCGGGGCTAACTATGGCTACACCTTC.